This TCR beta chain was identified in a study of spatial heterogeneity in lung cancer. Study outcomes and limitations: Counts of expanded intratumoral alpha and beta TCRs tracked tumor mutation counts. Estimated TCR-seq coverage of tumor T cells was only roughly 7% for alpha chains. For beta chains, the corresponding estimate was roughly 13%.

Sample time point: sample taken at primary tumor resection. Samples were donated by 72 untreated early-stage non-small cell lung cancer patients. From tumor, nontumor lung or frozen PBMC, whole RNA was taken unsorted for sequencing. TCRdb reanalysed the 5' RACE reads using MiXCR and keeps one entry per CDR3 protein. The sample shows 12,000 or so distinct CDR3 sequences, 5.1% of them seen only once. This clonotype was detected ten times or more. Its antigen is currently unknown. The V and J ends lost 4 bases and 2 bases respectively, with 12 bases between them. Looked up from germline, CDR1 is SGDLS and CDR2 is YYNGEE. This CDR3 is 15 amino acids long.

This TCR derives from a male donor with early-stage non-small cell lung cancer. The chain carries TRBV9 and TRBJ2-2; a weak D match, TRBD2 (6 bases). The source was lung tumor tissue, collected at surgery. CDR3 nucleotides: TGTGCCAGCAGCTTCGGGACTCCCAACACCGGGGAGCTGTTTTTT. It encodes CASSFGTPNTGELFF.